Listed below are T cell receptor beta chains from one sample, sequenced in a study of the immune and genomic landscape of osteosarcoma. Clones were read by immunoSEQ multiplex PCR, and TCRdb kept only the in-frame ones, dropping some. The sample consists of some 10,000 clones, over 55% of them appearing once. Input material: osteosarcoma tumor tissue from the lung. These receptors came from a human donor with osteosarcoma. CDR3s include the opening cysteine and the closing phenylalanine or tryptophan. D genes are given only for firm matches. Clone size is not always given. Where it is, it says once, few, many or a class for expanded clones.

DNA: TGTGCCTGGATGCCGGGCCAGGAGACCCAGTACTTC
CDR3: CAWMPGQETQYF
size: NA
V: TRBV30
length: 12
D: NA
J: TRBJ2-5

DNA: TGTGCCAGCAGCTTAGTACGGGAGAATGAGCAGTTCTTC
CDR3: CASSLVRENEQFF
size: NA
V: TRBV7-2
length: 13
D: NA
J: TRBJ2-1

DNA: TGCAGCTCTCCCGAAGGGGAGACCCAGTACTTC
CDR3: CSSPEGETQYF
size: once
V: TRBV29-1
length: 11
D: NA
J: TRBJ2-5

DNA: TGTGCCAGCAGCTTAGGTGGGGACCGGGAGCAGTACTTC
CDR3: CASSLGGDREQYF
size: NA
V: TRBV11-3
length: 13
D: NA
J: TRBJ2-7

DNA: TGTGCCAGCAGTGAAGGGACAGGGGTCTACGAGCAGTACTTC
CDR3: CASSEGTGVYEQYF
size: NA
V: TRBV2
length: 14
D: TRBD1
J: TRBJ2-7

DNA: TGTGCCAGCAGTTTACTGGGGGAGGGAAAACTGTTTTTT
CDR3: CASSLLGEGKLFF
size: once
V: TRBV27
length: 13
D: NA
J: TRBJ1-4

DNA: TGCGCCAGCAGCCAAGATGGGGGGGCCGGGGAGCTGTTTTTT
CDR3: CASSQDGGAGELFF
size: NA
V: TRBV4-1
length: 14
D: TRBD2
J: TRBJ2-2

DNA: TGTGCCAGCAGTGAACCGACTAGCGGGAGTTGGACCGGGGAGCTGTTTTTT
CDR3: CASSEPTSGSWTGELFF
size: NA
V: TRBV6-1
length: 17
D: TRBD2
J: TRBJ2-2

DNA: TGTGCCAGCAGACCGCCGGGACTAGCGGGAGGAACCACCGGGGAGCTGTTTTTT
CDR3: CASRPPGLAGGTTGELFF
size: NA
V: TRBV5-4
length: 18
D: TRBD2
J: TRBJ2-2

DNA: TGTGCCAGCAGCTTAGGAGGTCCCGGGGAGCAGTACTTC
CDR3: CASSLGGPGEQYF
size: NA
V: TRBV7-6
length: 13
D: NA
J: TRBJ2-7

DNA: TGTGCCACCAGCAGAGGCGCGGGTGATGGCTACACCTTC
CDR3: CATSRGAGDGYTF
size: NA
V: TRBV15
length: 13
D: NA
J: TRBJ1-2

DNA: TGTGCCAGCAGCCTTACAGTGAACACTGAAGCTTTCTTT
CDR3: CASSLTVNTEAFF
size: NA
V: TRBV7-6
length: 13
D: NA
J: TRBJ1-1

DNA: TGTGCCAGCAGCCCGAGACCCGCAGCTAATGAAAAACTGTTTTTT
CDR3: CASSPRPAANEKLFF
size: NA
V: TRBV5-6
length: 15
D: NA
J: TRBJ1-4

DNA: TGTGCCAGCAGTGAAGGGCTTAGCGGGAGCGAGACCCAGTACTTC
CDR3: CASSEGLSGSETQYF
size: NA
V: TRBV25-1
length: 15
D: TRBD2
J: TRBJ2-5

DNA: TGTGCCAGCAGCAAAGCGGGTAGGAGCTCCTACGAGCAGTACTTC
CDR3: CASSKAGRSSYEQYF
size: NA
V: TRBV21-1
length: 15
D: NA
J: TRBJ2-7

DNA: TGTGCTAGCAGCTTAGATTCGGCGGTCTCCTACAATGAGCAGTTCTTC
CDR3: CASSLDSAVSYNEQFF
size: once
V: TRBV7-7
length: 16
D: NA
J: TRBJ2-1

DNA: TGTGCCAGCAGCGTAGGACTAGTGGGCTCAGATACGCAGTATTTT
CDR3: CASSVGLVGSDTQYF
size: few
V: TRBV9
length: 15
D: NA
J: TRBJ2-3

DNA: TGTGCCAGCAAGAGCGGGAGGGCATCCGAGCAGTACTTC
CDR3: CASKSGRASEQYF
size: NA
V: TRBV2
length: 13
D: TRBD2
J: TRBJ2-7

DNA: TGTGCCTCGGGTCCTCTGAACACCGGGGAGCTGTTTTTT
CDR3: CASGPLNTGELFF
size: NA
V: TRBV7-7
length: 13
D: NA
J: TRBJ2-2

DNA: TGTGCCAGCAGCCGACCGGGGGCGGGACAAGAGACCCAGTACTTC
CDR3: CASSRPGAGQETQYF
size: NA
V: TRBV11-2
length: 15
D: NA
J: TRBJ2-5

DNA: TGTGCCAGCAGTTTAATTGGAATTCGGGAAGGCTACACCTTC
CDR3: CASSLIGIREGYTF
size: few
V: TRBV28
length: 14
D: NA
J: TRBJ1-2

DNA: TGCGCCAGCAGCCCCACCACTCCGGGACAGTCGGATGAGCAGTTCTTC
CDR3: CASSPTTPGQSDEQFF
size: once
V: TRBV5-1
length: 16
D: TRBD1
J: TRBJ2-1

DNA: TGCAGCGTTGGCTCAGGGCTGAACACTGAAGCTTTCTTT
CDR3: CSVGSGLNTEAFF
size: few
V: TRBV29-1
length: 13
D: NA
J: TRBJ1-1

DNA: TGTGCCAGTAGGGCTCCGGGACTAGGGGACAATGAGCAGTTCTTC
CDR3: CASRAPGLGDNEQFF
size: NA
V: TRBV19
length: 15
D: TRBD2
J: TRBJ2-1

DNA: TGTGCCAGCTCACCAAACAGAGCTAATGAAAAACTGTTTTTT
CDR3: CASSPNRANEKLFF
size: NA
V: TRBV18
length: 14
D: NA
J: TRBJ1-4

DNA: TGTGCCAGCAGCTTGAATATAGCGGGATGGGAGCAGTACTTC
CDR3: CASSLNIAGWEQYF
size: NA
V: TRBV11-1
length: 14
D: TRBD2
J: TRBJ2-7

DNA: TGTGCCAGCAGCTTGTGGGGGGTAAGCTACGAGCAGTACTTC
CDR3: CASSLWGVSYEQYF
size: NA
V: TRBV5-6
length: 14
D: NA
J: TRBJ2-7

DNA: TGTGCCAGTAACCGGGACAACTACGAGCAGTACTTC
CDR3: CASNRDNYEQYF
size: once
V: TRBV28
length: 12
D: NA
J: TRBJ2-7

DNA: TGTGCCAGCAGTTTGACAGGGTATTCCTACGAGCAGTACTTC
CDR3: CASSLTGYSYEQYF
size: NA
V: TRBV28
length: 14
D: TRBD1
J: TRBJ2-7

DNA: TGTGCCAGCAGTCCCCTAACGGGGTTAGCCTATGGCTACACCTTC
CDR3: CASSPLTGLAYGYTF
size: few
V: TRBV27
length: 15
D: NA
J: TRBJ1-2

DNA: TGTGCCAGCAGCCAAGCACTAGCGGGAGGAAATGAGCAGTTCTTC
CDR3: CASSQALAGGNEQFF
size: NA
V: TRBV14
length: 15
D: TRBD2
J: TRBJ2-1

DNA: TGTGCCAGCAGCGTACGACGGGACAAAGAGGAAGAGACCCAGTACTTC
CDR3: CASSVRRDKEEETQYF
size: NA
V: TRBV9
length: 16
D: NA
J: TRBJ2-5

DNA: TGTGCCAGCAGTGAATTCGGTGGGAGCGGTTACGAGCAGTACTTC
CDR3: CASSEFGGSGYEQYF
size: NA
V: TRBV25-1
length: 15
D: NA
J: TRBJ2-7

DNA: TGTGCTAGTGGTTTGGATGTGGGGGCTGAAGCTTTCTTT
CDR3: CASGLDVGAEAFF
size: NA
V: TRBV12-5
length: 13
D: NA
J: TRBJ1-1

DNA: TGCGCCAGCACAGGGACAGGGGGGCGCTCCTACGAGCAGTACTTC
CDR3: CASTGTGGRSYEQYF
size: NA
V: TRBV5-1
length: 15
D: TRBD1
J: TRBJ2-7

DNA: TGCGCCAGCAGTGGGTCTACCGTCCCTCTCACAGATACGCAGTATTTT
CDR3: CASSGSTVPLTDTQYF
size: NA
V: TRBV10-1
length: 16
D: NA
J: TRBJ2-3